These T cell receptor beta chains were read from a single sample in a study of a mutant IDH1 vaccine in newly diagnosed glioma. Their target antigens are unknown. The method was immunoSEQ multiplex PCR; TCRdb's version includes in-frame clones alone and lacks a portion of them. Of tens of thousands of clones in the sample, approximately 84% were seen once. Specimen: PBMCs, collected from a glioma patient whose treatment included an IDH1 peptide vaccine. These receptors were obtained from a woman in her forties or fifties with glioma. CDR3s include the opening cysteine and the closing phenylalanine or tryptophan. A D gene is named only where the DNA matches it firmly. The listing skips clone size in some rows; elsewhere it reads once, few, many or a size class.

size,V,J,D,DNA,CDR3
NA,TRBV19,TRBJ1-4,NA,TGTGCCAGTAGTATAACCCCAGGTGAAAAACTGTTTTTT,CASSITPGEKLFF
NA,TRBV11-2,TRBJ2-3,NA,TGTGCCAGCAGCCACTCTAGATCCGATACGCAGTATTTT,CASSHSRSDTQYF
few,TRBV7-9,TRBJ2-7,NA,TGTGCCAGCAGGGATGGGCTGGTCTACGAGCAGTACTTC,CASRDGLVYEQYF
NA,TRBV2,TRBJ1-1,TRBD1,TGTGCCAGCAGTGGACAGGGGGCAAGAAACACTGAAGCTTTCTTT,CASSGQGARNTEAFF
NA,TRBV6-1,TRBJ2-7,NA,TGTGCCAGCAGTGATGGGTTCGAGCAGTACTTC,CASSDGFEQYF
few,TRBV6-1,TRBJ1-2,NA,TGTGCCAGCAGTGAAGCGCGGGCAGGGGAAGGCTACACCTTC,CASSEARAGEGYTF
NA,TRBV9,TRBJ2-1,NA,TGTGCCAGCAGCGTAGGATATTTTCGGACCGTGACCTACAATGAGCAGTTCTTC,CASSVGYFRTVTYNEQFF
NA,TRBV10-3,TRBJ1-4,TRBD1,TGTGCCATCGGCGGACAGGGGATGGAAAAACTGTTTTTT,CAIGGQGMEKLFF
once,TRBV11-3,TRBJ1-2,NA,TGTGCCAGCAGCTTACCAGGGGCGAACTATGGCTACACCTTC,CASSLPGANYGYTF
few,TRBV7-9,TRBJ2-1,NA,TGTGCGACCAAAGGGGGGTGGGGGATATACAATGAGCAGTTCTTC,CATKGGWGIYNEQFF
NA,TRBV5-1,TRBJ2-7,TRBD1,TGCGCCAGCAGCCAGGACAGGGAGCGGAGGGGGCAGTACTTC,CASSQDRERRGQYF
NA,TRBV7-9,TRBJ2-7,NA,TGTGCCAGCGAGGGGGGGATGAGCTCCTACGAGCAGTACTTC,CASEGGMSSYEQYF
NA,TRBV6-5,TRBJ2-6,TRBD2,TGTGCCACCGGGGGGGGCTCTGGGGCCAACGTCCTGACTTTC,CATGGGSGANVLTF
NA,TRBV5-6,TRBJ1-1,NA,TGTGCCAGCAGCTTTTGGGGGCTGAACACTGAAGCTTTCTTT,CASSFWGLNTEAFF
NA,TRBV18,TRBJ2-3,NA,TGTGCCAGCTCACCAGCACAGACGAACACAGATACGCAGTATTTT,CASSPAQTNTDTQYF
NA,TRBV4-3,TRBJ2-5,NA,TGCGCCAGCAGCCTAAGGGCGGCTACCCAAGAGACCCAGTACTTC,CASSLRAATQETQYF
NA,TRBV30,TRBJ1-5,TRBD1,TGTGCCTGGAGTGAGGATAGAGGGACAGGGAATCAGCCCCAGCATTTT,CAWSEDRGTGNQPQHF
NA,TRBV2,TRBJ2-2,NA,TGTGCCAGCAGTGAGGGGCGGAAGAACACCGGGGAGCTGTTTTTT,CASSEGRKNTGELFF
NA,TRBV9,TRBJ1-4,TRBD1,TGTGCCAGCAGCGTAGGACAGGGGAATGAAAAACTGTTTTTT,CASSVGQGNEKLFF
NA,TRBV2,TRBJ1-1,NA,TGTGCCAGCAGTCTAGGGGGTTTCGCTTTCTTT,CASSLGGFAFF
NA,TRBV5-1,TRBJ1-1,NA,TGCGCCAGCAGCTTGCCGGGGTTATTAGAGGACACTGAAGCTTTCTTT,CASSLPGLLEDTEAFF
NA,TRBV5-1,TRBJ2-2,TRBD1,TGCGCCACAACGCAGGGGGCGGGCACCGGGGAGCTGTTTTTT,CATTQGAGTGELFF
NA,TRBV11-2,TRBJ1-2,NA,TGTGCCAGCAGCTTAGATGGTCGGGATCCTATGGGCTACACCTTC,CASSLDGRDPMGYTF
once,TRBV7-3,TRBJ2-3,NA,TGTGCCAGCAGCTTAAAGGGGGACGGCGTTCATACGCAGTATTTT,CASSLKGDGVHTQYF
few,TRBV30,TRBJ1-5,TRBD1,TGTGCCTGGAGTGAGGGGGCCAATCAGCCCCAGCATTTT,CAWSEGANQPQHF
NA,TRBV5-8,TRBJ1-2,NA,TGTGCCAGCAGCAAGGGAGGGGGCTACACCTTC,CASSKGGGYTF
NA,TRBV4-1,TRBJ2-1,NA,TGCGCCAGCAGCCAAGATCGCCGGGGGCCTGGCGGGCAGTTCTTC,CASSQDRRGPGGQFF
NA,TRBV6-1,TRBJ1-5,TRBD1,TGTGCCAGCAGTGCGACTCAGGGGGAAGGGAGGCCCCAGCATTTT,CASSATQGEGRPQHF
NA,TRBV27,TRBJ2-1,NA,TGTGCCAGCAGTTTAATTTCGAATGAGCAGTTCTTC,CASSLISNEQFF
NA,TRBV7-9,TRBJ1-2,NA,TGTGCCAGCAGCTTAAATCAGGGCGCGGCTTATGGCTACACCTTC,CASSLNQGAAYGYTF
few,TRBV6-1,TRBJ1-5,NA,TGTGCCAGCAATAGCTTGGGGGGGGGCGGTCAGCCCCAGCATTTT,CASNSLGGGGQPQHF
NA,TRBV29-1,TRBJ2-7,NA,TGCAGCGTTGAATGTGACAGTTTCTACGAGCAGTACTTC,CSVECDSFYEQYF
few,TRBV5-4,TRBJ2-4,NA,TGTGCCAGCAGCTTGGGAGGGGCCCATGGGAACATTCAGTACTTC,CASSLGGAHGNIQYF
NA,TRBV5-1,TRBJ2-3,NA,TGCGCCAGCAGCCTACTACCGGACAAAGATACGCAGTATTTT,CASSLLPDKDTQYF
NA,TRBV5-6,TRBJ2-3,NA,TGTGCCAGCAGCTTCGACAGGACTGGAACAGATACGCAGTATTTT,CASSFDRTGTDTQYF
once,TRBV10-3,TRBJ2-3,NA,TGTGCCATCAGTGACCCTAGCACAGATACGCAGTATTTT,CAISDPSTDTQYF
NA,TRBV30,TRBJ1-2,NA,TGTGCCTGGAGTGGGAACTATGGCTACACCTTC,CAWSGNYGYTF
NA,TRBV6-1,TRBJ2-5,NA,TGTGCCAGCAAAATGGGGGCAGGGGGAGGAGAGACCCAGTACTTC,CASKMGAGGGETQYF
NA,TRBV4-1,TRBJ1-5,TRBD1,TGCGCCAGCAGCCAAGGACAGGGCGGGAGCAATCAGCCCCAGCATTTT,CASSQGQGGSNQPQHF
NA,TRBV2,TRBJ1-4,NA,TGTGCCAGCAGTGTGTACGGGGAGGTTGAAAAACTGTTTTTT,CASSVYGEVEKLFF
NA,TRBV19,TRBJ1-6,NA,TGTGCCAGTAGACAGGGACGGCAGGAAAATAATTCACCCCTCCACTTT,CASRQGRQENNSPLHF
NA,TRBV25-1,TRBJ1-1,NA,TGTGCCAGCAGCCCCAGCCTTACCACGAACACTGAAGCTTTCTTT,CASSPSLTTNTEAFF